The 21 T cell receptor beta chains listed next were all sequenced from one sample in a study of T cells in Graves' hyperthyroidism and ophthalmopathy. RNA transcripts served as the template for amplifying TCR beta CDR3 regions. The HTBI primer set was used in a first-round RT-PCR of the TCR CDR3. TCRdb re-analysed the multiplex PCR reads in MiXCR, keeping a single row per CDR3 protein. The sample holds roughly 180,000 distinct CDR3 sequences, about 17% seen once. Sequencing was carried out using blood. The origin of the receptors is a woman aged 45-65 years with Graves' hyperthyroidism.

The chain couples TRBV7-9 to TRBJ2-3; the match to TRBD2 covers 7 bases. The J segment lost 5 bases and the V segment lost 4 bases, leaving 6 bases of the junction unmatched. Germline CDR1 is SEHNR and CDR2 is FQNEAQ (reference sequence). The CDR3 covers 14 residues. The CDR3 here is CASSWIPGGDTQYF. The CDR3 DNA reads as TGTGCCAGCAGCTGGATCCCGGGAGGAGATACGCAGTATTTT.

This clonotype appeared many times. The chain uses TRBV18 and TRBJ1-1; 8 nucleotides agree with TRBD1. Germline V gene lookup returns CDR1 KGHSH and CDR2 LQKENI. V was clipped by 4 bases and J by 4 bases; unmatched bases: 11. CDR3 size: 16 residues. The CDR3 region is CASSQGGQGASTEAFF. CDR3 DNA: TGTGCCAGCTCACAAGGCGGGCAGGGGGCGAGCACTGAAGCTTTCTTT.

The count of this clonotype is one. Being one base from a much bigger clone, this may be a read error. This chain joins TRBV28 and TRBJ2-7; possible D gene TRBD1, 6 bases. Germline-derived CDR1 and CDR2 are MDHEN and SYDVKM. This CDR3 has 14 amino acids. Between the trimmed V and J ends, which lost 7 bases and 6 bases, there was a span of 19 bases. The CDR3 loop is CASTLGHGWGEQYF. CDR3 DNA: TGTGCCAGCACCTTGGGACACGGTTGGGGCGAGCAGTACTTC.

V gene TRBV20-1 combines with J gene TRBJ1-1; D ambiguous. V dropped 6 bases and J dropped 2 bases, with 13 bases sitting between them. Germline V gene sequence: CDR1 DFQATT, CDR2 SNEGSKA (reference sequence). This CDR3 contains 13 residues. The CDR3 nucleotides are TGCAGTGCCCCTTCGTACCTTAACACTGAAGCTTTCTTT. Protein: CSAPSYLNTEAFF.

This clonotype was observed many times. The rearrangement joins TRBV29-1 to TRBJ2-5, with D maybe TRBD1 (6 bases). The CDR3 runs 16 residues. Germline-derived CDR1 and CDR2 are SQVTM and ANQGSEA. The V end lost 3 bases, the J end lost 4 bases, and 21 bases lay between the germline ends. CDR3 in DNA: TGCAGCGTTGAGCGTAGGTTGGGGGCTGGTAGAGAGACCCAGTACTTC. Its protein is CSVERRLGAGRETQYF.

This chain uses TRBV5-6 with TRBJ1-2; no definite D call. CDR1 and CDR2 (germline): SGHDT, YYEEEE. The CDR3 loop spans 15 amino acids. V was cut by 0 bases and J by 2 bases, with 11 bases left in between. CDR3 protein: CASSLEKEINYGYTF. CDR3 in DNA: TGTGCCAGCAGCTTGGAGAAAGAAATCAACTATGGCTACACCTTC.

The sample holds many counts of this clonotype. The chain recombines TRBV5-5 with TRBJ1-2; no reliable D call. CDR3 length equals 14 residues. Germline assignment: CDR1 SGHKS and CDR2 YYEKEE (reference sequence). Trimming stripped 0 bases from V and 5 bases from J, with 11 bases between. This chain's CDR3 is CASSLEAVPYGYTF. The CDR3 bases are TGTGCCAGCAGCTTGGAGGCAGTTCCTTATGGCTACACCTTC. Based on the CDR3 plus reference TRBV5-5 and TRBJ1-2, the full variable domain is DAGVTQSPTHLIKTRGQQVTLRCSPISGHKSVSWYQQVLGQGPQFIFQYYEKEERGRGNFPDRFSARQFPNYSSELNVNALLLGDSALYLCASSLEAVPYGYTFGSGTRLTVV.

This clonotype was found many times. The chain recombines TRBV27 with TRBJ2-7; D possibly corresponds to TRBD1 (6 bases). The CDR3 runs 14 residues. Trimming took off 6 bases at V and 0 bases at J, with 12 bases between the two ends. Germline assignment: CDR1 MNHEY and CDR2 SMNVEV (reference sequence). CDR3 sequence reads: CASSDRQDSYEQYF. Here the CDR3 DNA reads TGTGCCAGCAGCGATCGACAGGACTCCTACGAGCAGTACTTC.

CDR3 in DNA: TGTGCCAGCAGCTTAAGTCGGAGGACAGGCCTCTATGGCTACACCTTC. This translates into CASSLSRRTGLYGYTF. This sequence joins TRBV7-9 and TRBJ1-2, with TRBD1 matching over 7 bases. J gave up 4 bases and V 2 bases, and 10 bases lay outside the gene matches. The CDR3 sequence is 16 residues long. Germline lookup yields CDR1 SEHNR and CDR2 FQNEAQ (reference sequence).

This clonotype has at least ten counts. This chain connects TRBV25-1 to TRBJ2-3; possibly TRBD2 for D (6 bases). The CDR3 has 15 amino acids. In germline, CDR1 is MGHDK, CDR2 SYGVNS. V was clipped by 3 bases and J by 3 bases, with 13 bases between them. The CDR3 region is CASSERGRGTDTQYF. Written as DNA, the CDR3 is TGTGCCAGCAGTGAGAGGGGACGGGGGACAGATACGCAGTATTTT.

CDR3 bases: TGTGCCATCAGTGCACAAGGGGCGCTGGAGACCCAGTACTTC. As protein: CAISAQGALETQYF. The V and J genes are TRBV10-3 and TRBJ2-5; maybe TRBD1 (5 bases). The V and J ends lost 4 bases and 5 bases respectively, with 14 bases between them. The CDR3 consists of 14 residues. From germline, CDR1 is ENHRY and CDR2 SYGVKD.

In this sample, this clonotype turned up many times. The gene calls are TRBV15 and TRBJ1-1; the D is unclear. V was trimmed by 9 bases and J by 1 base, leaving 12 bases between them. CDR1 is LNHNV, CDR2 YYDKDF, per germline (reference sequence). The CDR3 is 13 amino acids. The CDR3 DNA reads TGTGCCACTCAGAGAAGGGAGAACACTGAAGCTTTCTTT. Protein: CATQRRENTEAFF.

The chain joins TRBV4-3 to TRBJ2-6, with 7 nucleotides matching TRBD1. CDR3 length: 16 residues. Germline loops: CDR1 LGHNA, CDR2 YSLEER. With 2 bases clipped from V and 2 bases from J, the junction kept 3 bases outside the gene matches. The CDR3 is CASSQSGTAGANVLTF. The CDR3 region has the DNA TGCGCCAGCAGCCAATCTGGGACAGCTGGGGCCAACGTCCTGACTTTC.

The J gene is TRBJ2-7, the V gene TRBV19; D may be TRBD1 or TRBD2 (6 bases each). CDR1 and CDR2 (germline): LNHDA, SQIVND (reference sequence). The CDR3 length is 9 residues. DNA for the CDR3: TGTGCTGGGGGGCCCGAGCAGTACTTC. It codes for CAGGPEQYF.

This clonotype was seen many times. V and J are TRBV2 and TRBJ1-1, with a possible D match to TRBD1 (5 bases). Trimming left V 8 bases short and J 1 base short, with 11 bases between. CDR1 and CDR2 from the germline V gene are SNHLY and FYNNEI. The CDR3 runs 13 residues. CDR3 coding DNA: TGTGCCAGCGGGGGACGGACGAACACTGAAGCTTTCTTT. Translated: CASGGRTNTEAFF. Drawing the rest from reference TRBV2 and TRBJ1-1, the complete variable domain is EPEVTQTPSHQVTQMGQEVILRCVPISNHLYFYWYRQILGQKVEFLVSFYNNEISEKSEIFDDQFSVERPDGSNFTLKIRSTKLEDSAMYFCASGGRTNTEAFFGQGTRLTVV.

The chain couples TRBV4-3 to TRBJ1-4; 10 bases line up with TRBD1. The CDR3 covers 14 residues. Germline trimming cut 3 bases from V and 7 bases from J; bases unmatched to any gene: 2. Germline loops: CDR1 LGHNA, CDR2 YSLEER. The CDR3 region is CASSHRTGGEKLFF. Written as DNA, the CDR3 is TGCGCCAGCAGCCACCGGACAGGGGGTGAAAAACTGTTTTTT.

This clonotype was detected many times. This chain's CDR3 is CASSSHQGNEQYF. The CDR3 coding sequence is TGTGCCAGCAGCTCACACCAGGGCAACGAGCAGTACTTC. The chain employs TRBV9 and TRBJ2-7; D might be TRBD1 (5 bases). Trimming removed 4 bases at V and 5 bases at J, with 13 bases between. CDR1 and CDR2 (germline): SGDLS, YYNGEE. This CDR3 spans 13 amino acids.

This clonotype was detected ten times or more. The gene calls are TRBV10-2 and TRBJ2-5; TRBD1 is a possible D gene (5 bases). The CDR3 consists of 15 residues. Trimming stripped 0 bases from V and 5 bases from J, with 13 bases between. The germline V gene encodes CDR1 WSHSY and CDR2 SAAADI. CDR3 sequence (DNA): TGCGCCAGCAGTGAGTCGCTAGGGGCTGGTGAGACCCAGTACTTC. This encodes CASSESLGAGETQYF.

The chain has TRBV12-3 or TRBV12-4 and TRBJ2-7; 9 positions match TRBD2. V lost 5 bases and J lost 6; bases outside the gene matches: 17. This CDR3 is 17 amino acids long. This chain's CDR3 is CASSLQARPGLAIEQYF. CDR3 sequence (DNA): TGTGCCAGCAGTCTGCAGGCCCGACCGGGACTAGCTATCGAGCAGTACTTC.

Ten or more counts support this clonotype. This chain joins TRBV6-1 and TRBJ1-2; maybe TRBD1 (5 bases). This CDR3 has 13 residues. Trimming took 2 bases from V and 4 from J, leaving 8 bases between them. In germline, CDR1 is MNHNS, CDR2 SASEGT. CDR3 sequence (DNA): TGTGCCAGCAGTGAAAGGGGTGTCTATGGCTACACCTTC. Translating it yields CASSERGVYGYTF.

This clonotype was recorded at least ten times. The chain links TRBV6-1 to TRBJ2-5; D gene unclear. The CDR3 length is 15 residues. Germline CDR1 and CDR2: MNHNS and SASEGT. V lost 1 base and J lost 5, with 14 bases in between. The CDR3 DNA follows: TGTGCCAGCAGTGAAGAGAGGAGTGCCTGGGAGACCCAGTACTTC. This translates into CASSEERSAWETQYF.